Included here is one TCR beta chain sequence, with context. The data were obtained in a study of T cell responses to AZD1222 COVID-19 vaccine. Here immunoSEQ multiplex PCR was the method, and the copy in TCRdb shows in-frame clones only, minus some. The sample has about 50,000 clones; approximately 80% are singletons. The CDR3 length is 11 residues. Germline V gene sequence: CDR1 MNHEY, CDR2 SMNVEV (reference sequence). The V end was cut by 6 bases, the J end by 1 base, with 2 bases between. The sequence was collected from an adult in good health. The chain combines TRBV27 with TRBJ2-3; D remains unclear. Material: peripheral blood, obtained on day 0 of AZD1222 vaccination. This chain's CDR3 is CASRGTDTQYF. The CDR3 coding sequence is TGTGCCAGCAGGGGCACAGATACGCAGTATTTT.